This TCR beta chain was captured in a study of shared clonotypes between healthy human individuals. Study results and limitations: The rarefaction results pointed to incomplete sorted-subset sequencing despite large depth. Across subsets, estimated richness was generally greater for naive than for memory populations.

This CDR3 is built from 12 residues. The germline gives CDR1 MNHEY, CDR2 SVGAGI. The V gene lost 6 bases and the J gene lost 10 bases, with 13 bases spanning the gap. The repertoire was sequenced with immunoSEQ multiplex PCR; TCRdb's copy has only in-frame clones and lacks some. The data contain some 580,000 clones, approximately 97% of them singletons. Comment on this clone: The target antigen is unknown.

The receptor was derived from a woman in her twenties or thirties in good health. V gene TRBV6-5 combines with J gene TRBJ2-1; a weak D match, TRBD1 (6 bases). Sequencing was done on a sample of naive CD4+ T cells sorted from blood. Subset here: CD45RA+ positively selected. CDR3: CASRGGGVEQFF. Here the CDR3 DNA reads TGTGCCAGCAGGGGTGGGGGCGTCGAGCAGTTCTTC.